The 16 T cell receptor beta chains reported below all come from one sample, sequenced in a study of cytomegalovirus exposure and HLA in healthy donors. Use of 60 Vbeta and 13 Jbeta primers characterized the PCR. This table comes from immunoSEQ multiplex PCR, and its TCRdb copy is limited to in-frame clones, with some not included. The sample includes approximately 150,000 clones, 70% to 85% of them seen just once. Sequenced input: PBMCs. The receptors stem from a male donor in good health and CMV-seronegative.

The chain recombines TRBV7-9 with TRBJ1-1; D gene uncertain. This CDR3 has 14 amino acids. Germline V gene data show CDR1 as SEHNR and CDR2 as FQNEAQ (reference sequence). Trimming shortened V by 1 base and J by 2 bases, and 8 bases separated the two germline ends. This chain's CDR3 is CASSLELGNTEAFF. The CDR3 DNA reads as TGTGCCAGCAGCTTAGAGCTGGGCAACACTGAAGCTTTCTTT.

The V call is TRBV15, the J call TRBJ1-4, with D possibly matching TRBD1 (5 bases). V gave up 1 base and J gave up 2 bases, with 8 bases separating them. The CDR3 has 15 amino acids. Germline V gene data show CDR1 as LNHNV and CDR2 as YYDKDF (reference sequence). The CDR3 bases are TGTGCCACCAGCAGAGGCAGGGATACTAATGAAAAACTGTTTTTT. It is translated as CATSRGRDTNEKLFF. The entire variable domain, with the rest obtained from reference TRBV15 and TRBJ1-4, is as follows: DAMVIQNPRYQVTQFGKPVTLSCSQTLNHNVMYWYQQKSSQAPKLLFHYYDKDFNNEADTPDNFQSRRPNTSFCFLDIRSPGLGDTAMYLCATSRGRDTNEKLFFGSGTQLSVL.

The chain employs TRBV19 and TRBJ2-1; tentatively, D is TRBD1 (5 bases). In germline, CDR1 is LNHDA, CDR2 SQIVND (reference sequence). The CDR3 runs 14 residues. Trimming pared 3 bases from V and 6 bases from J, leaving 12 bases between. CDR3 residues: CASSMFQGGNEQFF. The CDR3 nucleotides are TGTGCCAGTAGTATGTTCCAGGGTGGCAATGAGCAGTTCTTC.

CDR3 sequence: CASSYRGLIGQPQHF. CDR3 bases: TGTGCCAGCAGTTACAGGGGTCTAATAGGTCAGCCCCAGCATTTT. The genes are TRBV6-5 and TRBJ1-5; a possible D gene is TRBD1 (5 bases). Germline-derived CDR1 and CDR2 are MNHEY and SVGAGI. This CDR3 is 15 amino acids long. Trimming stripped 2 bases from V and 6 bases from J, with 14 bases between.

CDR3 protein: CASSLDGTRNEKLFF. In DNA, the CDR3 is TGTGCCAGCAGCTTGGATGGGACAAGAAATGAAAAACTGTTTTTT. V usage is TRBV5-4 and J usage is TRBJ1-4, with D perhaps matching TRBD1 (6 bases). Germline CDR1 SGHNT, CDR2 YYREEE (reference sequence). This CDR3 is built from 15 residues. V lost 0 bases and J lost 5, with 11 bases in between.

This chain uses TRBV19 with TRBJ1-1, with TRBD1 matching 7 bases. The CDR3 length is 14 residues. With 6 bases clipped from V and 1 base from J, the junction kept 5 bases outside the gene matches. Germline V CDR1 and CDR2: LNHDA, SQIVND (reference sequence). This chain's CDR3 is CASRYWTGNTEAFF. CDR3 sequence (DNA): TGTGCCAGTAGGTATTGGACAGGGAACACTGAAGCTTTCTTT.

The rearrangement links TRBV7-9 to TRBJ1-2; D unresolved. The germline V and J ends were trimmed by 2 bases and 6 bases, with 10 bases remaining between them. The CDR3 has 13 residues. Germline CDR1 is SEHNR and CDR2 is FQNEAQ (reference sequence). The CDR3: CASSLRGYHGYTF. CDR3 nucleotide sequence: TGTGCCAGCAGCTTACGCGGGTATCATGGCTACACCTTC.

The V gene is TRBV4-3, the J gene TRBJ2-7; 13 nucleotides agree with TRBD2. This CDR3 region has 15 residues. Germline trimming cut 3 bases from V and 3 bases from J; bases unmatched to any gene: 2. The germline CDR1 and CDR2 sequences are LGHNA and YSLEER. CDR3 in DNA: TGCGCCAGCAGCCAGGGACTAGCGGGAAACTACGAGCAGTACTTC. Translating gives CASSQGLAGNYEQYF.

The V gene is TRBV7-2, the J gene TRBJ1-3; D is uncertain. CDR3 size: 12 residues. Trimming shortened V by 4 bases and J by 9 bases, and 10 bases separated the two germline ends. Germline values: CDR1 SGHTA, CDR2 FQGNSA. The CDR3 loop is CASSSYGGTIYF. CDR3 nucleotide sequence: TGTGCCAGCAGCTCCTATGGAGGCACCATATATTTT.

The J gene is TRBJ2-1, the V gene TRBV7-3; TRBD2 matches at 11 bases. After removal of 6 bases from V and 2 bases from J, the junction contained 9 bases not matched to a gene. This CDR3 is 17 amino acids long. CDR1 SGHTA and CDR2 FQGTGA come from the germline V gene. The CDR3 protein is CASRYPGLAAPYNEQFF. CDR3 DNA sequence: TGTGCCAGCAGATACCCGGGACTAGCGGCACCCTACAATGAGCAGTTCTTC.

The chain links TRBV6-5 to TRBJ2-7; TRBD2 aligns across 9 bases. V trimming: 6 bases; J trimming: 0 bases; junction bases outside the gene matches: 6. The CDR3 is made up of 15 amino acids. CDR1 is MNHEY and CDR2 is SVGAGI in the germline V gene. CDR3: CASRGLTSGSYEQYF. The CDR3 region has the DNA TGTGCCAGCAGAGGGTTGACTAGCGGCTCCTACGAGCAGTACTTC.

The CDR3 region is CASSILAGPSYNEQFF. CDR3 nucleotide sequence: TGTGCCAGTAGTATATTAGCGGGACCCTCCTACAATGAGCAGTTCTTC. This rearrangement joins TRBV19 to TRBJ2-1; 8 bases match TRBD2. Trimming at V came to 2 bases and at J to 0 bases, leaving 3 bases not matched to a gene. The CDR3 has 16 amino acids. Germline CDR1 is LNHDA and CDR2 is SQIVND (reference sequence).

The chain links TRBV6-1 to TRBJ1-4, with TRBD1 as a possible D gene (6 bases). The V gene's germline CDR1 is MNHNS and CDR2 SASEGT. V was trimmed by 4 bases and J by 7 bases, leaving 19 bases between them. CDR3 size: 16 residues. The CDR3 coding sequence is TGTGCCAGCAGTGGCCCACAGGGCCCTACCTTTGAAAAACTGTTTTTT. Encoded protein: CASSGPQGPTFEKLFF.

The genes are TRBV19 and TRBJ2-7; D call uncertain. Deletions cut 2 bases from V and 2 bases from J, with 13 bases between. The CDR3 has 15 amino acids. Looked up from germline, CDR1 is LNHDA and CDR2 is SQIVND (reference sequence). As DNA, the CDR3 is TGTGCCAGTAGTATAACTGGCACGACAACCTACGAGCAGTACTTC. As protein: CASSITGTTTYEQYF.

This clone has only a few counts. V is TRBV27 and J is TRBJ2-1; 12 nucleotides align to TRBD2. Germline values: CDR1 MNHEY, CDR2 SMNVEV (reference sequence). This CDR3 comprises 18 residues. V was clipped by 4 bases and J by 0 bases; unmatched bases: 7. DNA for the CDR3: TGTGCCAGCAGTTCTAGCGGGGGGGCCACCGACTCCTACAATGAGCAGTTCTTC. Protein sequence: CASSSSGGATDSYNEQFF.

The chain couples TRBV5-4 to TRBJ2-3; D possibly corresponds to TRBD1 (6 bases). The germline gives CDR1 SGHNT, CDR2 YYREEE (reference sequence). Between the trimmed V and J ends, which lost 0 bases and 8 bases, there was a span of 13 bases. The CDR3 sequence is 14 residues long. In nucleotides, the CDR3 is TGTGCCAGCAGCTTGGCCCTAGGACAGATTACGCAGTATTTT. Translated, it gives CASSLALGQITQYF.